The T cell receptor beta chain under discussion was sequenced for a study of blood T cell repertoires in COVID-19. Across the study: The study drew acute and convalescent COVID-19 samples from the United States, Italy and Spain.

Trimming shortened V by 2 bases and J by 10 bases, and 14 bases separated the two germline ends. The CDR3 runs to 13 residues. The germline CDR1 and CDR2 sequences are SGHDN and FVKESK. Original processing methods: Researchers report that nucleated cell counts were estimated from reference gene primer amplification. TCRdb's table, derived via immunoSEQ multiplex PCR, lists solely in-frame clones and lacks some. V and J calls and clone size come straight from that table; D and trimming were deduced from the DNA. Here the sample spans 150,000 to 200,000 clones, about 88% being singletons. V usage is TRBV14 and J usage is TRBJ1-2; D gene uncertain. Material for sequencing was peripheral blood. The TCR originated in a woman older than 75 in a cohort sampled during active or convalescent COVID-19. CDR3 sequence (DNA): TGTGCCAGCAGCCAACCATCAGGCCGTTACTACACCTTC. Amino acid sequence: CASSQPSGRYYTF.